The source of this TCR beta chain is a study of T cell responses to AZD1222 COVID-19 vaccine (dated by TCRdb to about 2021). Study-wide context: Because spike-specific TCR depth and breadth did not differ between the two schedules, AZD1222 recipients who got a second dose at roughly 4 weeks were pooled with those who got a second dose at roughly 12 weeks. TCR sequencing covered about 230 trial participants: some 210 given two doses of AZD1222 and around 25 given two doses of MenACWY control vaccine. Enrollment into the trials was organized by age into subgroups of 18-55, 56-69 and 70-plus years, and those subgroups contained 148, 28 and 57 TCR-sequenced participants, respectively. Study-level results and caveats: Vaccine-associated CD4 TCRs spanned the whole spike protein, with dominant responses in regions 160-218 and 743-854. No day 14 peak-response samples were available, so repertoires were characterized only after the peak T cell response. After two AZD1222 doses, both the breadth and the depth of spike-specific TCRs were significantly higher than at day 0 and than in MenACWY recipients. Reportedly, almost half of the unique spike-specific TCRs recognized epitopes lying outside the regions that are mutated in the B.1.351 and B.1.1.7 variants. Only five to seven AZD1222 recipients were SARS-CoV-2 seropositive at baseline, limiting conclusions about previously exposed vaccinees. The 56-69-year group was small, and its depth increase did not reach significance, likely because of low power. Most participants were white British and females outnumbered males, and the authors suggested that clonal diversity may have been underestimated.

The CDR3 regions of human TCRbeta chains were analyzed by immunosequencing. The study's processing was this. Repertoire TCRs were matched against a reference library of SARS-CoV-2-specific TCRs generated with the MIRA antigen-specificity platform. Breadth was defined as the fraction of unique TCRs that were SARS-CoV-2-associated, and depth was defined as the fraction of total T cells that were SARS-CoV-2-associated. Using the MIRA data, each spike-specific TCR was assigned both to the spike region to which the TCR was reactive and to a CD4 or CD8 class. Log10-transformed breadth and depth values were compared by one-way ANOVA with Sidak's multiple comparisons tests. The table comes from immuneACCESS by way of TCRdb, which keeps in-frame sequences with V and J called. Part of the clones is missing from these tables; in studies checked, under half for an unresolved V gene and the rest for unknown reasons. The V and J calls and the clone size are those of that table, but D and trimming were determined from the DNA. The sample data list fewer than 120,000 clones, and about nine tenths of these were observed just once. In total, the top ten clones hold approximately 8% of the sample.

This clone was detected once. The target of this receptor is not known. Nothing much larger sits one base from this clone, and base qualities are not available. What the time point label conveys for this sample: baseline before first vaccination. The vaccinee samples were drawn from two UK trials, COV001 and COV002, one of which was a single-blind randomized controlled phase 2/3 trial testing AZD1222 (ChAdOx1 nCoV-19) in healthy adults. For TCRbeta chain sequencing, PBMC samples from trial participants were taken at day 0 and at day 28 after the second dose. Measured from the cysteine to the phenylalanine, the CDR3 is 15 residues long. The entry retains the CDR3 DNA only, 45 bases that are in frame from base 1. CDR1 and CDR2 are read off the germline V gene (reference sequence) as MNHEY and SMNVEV. V drops 2 bases and J drops 2 bases, leaving 11 bases in between.

The rearranged segments are TRBV27 and TRBJ2-3, with no D gene named confidently. The receptor's source is an adult in good health. The sample was peripheral blood, taken on day 0 of AZD1222 vaccination. The CDR3 region reads CASSLKTVPTDTQYF. The DNA sequence follows: TGTGCCAGCAGTTTAAAAACAGTGCCCACAGATACGCAGTATTTT.